The 29 T cell receptor beta chains presented below share a single source sample, sequenced in a study of human T cells and chemical hapten exposure (dated by TCRdb to the early 2020s). Libraries were made using RACE. Instrument used: NextSeq 500. TCRdb cleaned the public reads at Q25 with fastp, built clones with MiXCR and kept in-frame beta chains. Duplicate CDR3 protein sequences are folded into a single record with the most common DNA and genes. For this sample the table gives roughly 130,000 distinct CDR3 sequences, of which around 8.3% were detected only once. Roughly 1.6% of the sample belongs to the ten largest clones. The meaning of the sample's time point label: healthy volunteer bleed at 2 weeks. Total RNA was extracted from unfractionated whole blood collected in Tempus Blood RNA tubes. The source material was whole blood. The receptor set was obtained from a male donor in good health. Some clones in this sample may be carry-over from other donors' samples.

This clonotype has a handful of counts. The rearrangement uses TRBV12-3 or TRBV12-4 and TRBJ2-2; tentative D call: TRBD2 (5 bases). V lost 6 bases and J 0 bases, leaving 14 bases between the germline ends. The CDR3 extends over 16 amino acids. CDR3: CASSPRVIANTGELFF. DNA of the CDR3: TGTGCCAGCAGCCCGAGGGTGATCGCGAACACCGGGGAGCTGTTTTTT.

This clonotype showed up many times. The V and J genes are TRBV27 and TRBJ1-1; 8 bases agree with TRBD1. The germline gives CDR1 MNHEY, CDR2 SMNVEV (reference sequence). This CDR3 comprises 13 residues. V dropped 7 bases and J dropped 1; count of bases not matched to a gene: 2. This chain's CDR3 is CASTGQGNTEAFF. The CDR3 DNA follows: TGTGCCAGCACCGGACAGGGGAACACTGAAGCTTTCTTT.

This clonotype appeared a few times. The chain carries TRBV5-1 and TRBJ1-1; no definite D call. This CDR3 has 16 residues. Germline V gives CDR1 SGHRS, CDR2 YFSETQ. V lost 4 bases, J lost 0 bases, and 16 bases lay in between. CDR3 protein: CASSIIRTTVNTEAFF. The CDR3 nucleotides read TGCGCCAGCAGCATAATTCGTACGACGGTGAACACTGAAGCTTTCTTT.

This clonotype was counted ten times or more. The chain couples TRBV6-2 or TRBV6-3 to TRBJ2-7; possible D gene TRBD2, 6 bases. With 6 bases removed from V and 4 bases from J, the gap between germline ends came to 16 bases. CDR1 MNHEY and CDR2 SVGEGT come from the germline V gene. The CDR3 is 14 amino acids. The CDR3 reads CASSSGLFRYEQYF. CDR3 DNA: TGTGCCAGCAGCTCGGGACTGTTTCGGTACGAGCAGTACTTC.

This clonotype was recorded at least ten times. V is TRBV6-5 and J is TRBJ1-6, with 7 bases aligning to TRBD1. Germline-derived CDR1 and CDR2 are MNHEY and SVGAGI. Losses at the gene ends were 8 bases for V and 7 bases for J; bases not matched to a gene: 11. The CDR3 is 15 residues long. The CDR3 region has the DNA TGTGCCAGCCGAGGCGGTCAGGGGGGAAATTCACCCCTCCACTTT. Translated, it gives CASRGGQGGNSPLHF.

The chain combines TRBV10-3 with TRBJ2-2; D is unresolved. Germline V CDR1 and CDR2: ENHRY, SYGVKD. The CDR3 has 14 amino acids. Trimming removed 2 bases from V and 7 bases from J, with 11 bases in between. CDR3 sequence reads: CAISEVGFSGELFF. DNA of the CDR3: TGTGCCATCAGTGAGGTGGGGTTTAGCGGGGAGCTGTTTTTT.

Turning to this clonotype: A read error may be the cause here, since a much bigger clone is one base away. V and J are TRBV20-1 and TRBJ1-1; D not certain. This CDR3 has 15 residues. With 1 base removed from V and 0 bases from J, the gap between germline ends came to 12 bases. The germline gives CDR1 DFQATT, CDR2 SNEGSKA (reference sequence). CDR3 region: CSARAGEWMNTEAFF. The CDR3, as DNA: TGCAGTGCTAGAGCTGGTGAATGGATGAACACTGAAGCTTTCTTT.

The sample holds many counts of this clonotype. This chain connects TRBV5-1 to TRBJ2-3, with TRBD1 identical over 7 bases. The CDR3 consists of 15 residues. Germline V gene sequence: CDR1 SGHRS, CDR2 YFSETQ. The V gene end was trimmed by 3 bases and the J gene end by 4 bases; junction bases not matched to a gene: 8. The CDR3 loop is CASSSTGVVADTQYF. The CDR3 bases are TGCGCCAGCAGCTCAACAGGGGTAGTAGCAGATACGCAGTATTTT. Filled out from reference TRBV5-1 and TRBJ2-3, the complete variable domain reads KAGVTQTPRYLIKTRGQQVTLSCSPISGHRSVSWYQQTPGQGLQFLFEYFSETQRNKGNFPGRFSGRQFSNSRSEMNVSTLELGDSALYLCASSSTGVVADTQYFGPGTRLTVL.

Only a few counts were recorded for this clonotype. The chain is built from TRBV20-1 and TRBJ1-1; 10 bases are a match to TRBD1. Trimming cost V 0 bases and J 2 bases; bases outside gene matches: 12. The CDR3 runs to 18 residues. Germline-derived CDR1 and CDR2 are DFQATT and SNEGSKA (reference sequence). CDR3 amino acids: CSARDRRQGARENTEAFF. CDR3 nucleotides: TGCAGTGCTAGAGATCGGAGACAGGGGGCAAGGGAAAACACTGAAGCTTTCTTT.

Only a few counts were recorded for this clonotype. V usage is TRBV12-3 or TRBV12-4 and J usage is TRBJ2-3; 9 nucleotides align to TRBD1. The junction had 5 bases not matched to a gene; V was cut back by 5 bases and J by 2 bases. CDR3 length equals 15 residues. The CDR3 region has the DNA TGTGCCAGCAGTCACCGGGACAGGGTCACAGATACGCAGTATTTT. Translation: CASSHRDRVTDTQYF.

This chain's CDR3 is CAVHRGLSEAFF. The CDR3 nucleotides read TGTGCCGTTCACAGGGGGCTCTCTGAAGCTTTCTTT. This chain links TRBV27 with TRBJ1-1; 9 nucleotides line up with TRBD1. The CDR3 runs 12 residues. Germline trimming cut 11 bases from V and 6 bases from J; bases unmatched to any gene: 7. Germline V gene lookup returns CDR1 MNHEY and CDR2 SMNVEV (reference sequence).

This clonotype occurred a few times. The gene calls are TRBV18 and TRBJ1-5; 8 bases line up with TRBD1. V shed 3 bases, J shed 6 bases, and the junction held 4 bases outside the gene matches. Germline V gene data show CDR1 as KGHSH and CDR2 as LQKENI. The CDR3 covers 14 residues. CDR3 in amino acids: CASSPDRAVQPQHF. CDR3 bases: TGTGCCAGCTCACCGGACAGGGCGGTTCAGCCCCAGCATTTT. Full variable domain (rest looked up from reference TRBV18 and TRBJ1-5): NAGVMQNPRHLVRRRGQEARLRCSPMKGHSHVYWYRQLPEEGLKFMVYLQKENIIDESGMPKERFSAEFPKEGPSILRIQQVVRGDSAAYFCASSPDRAVQPQHFGDGTRLSIL.

This clonotype was counted once. This chain joins TRBV7-8 and TRBJ1-4; D is uncertain. The CDR3 runs to 14 residues. The V end lost 4 bases, the J end lost 5 bases, and 11 bases lay between the germline ends. From germline, CDR1 is SGHVS and CDR2 FQNEAQ. CDR3 sequence: CASSSGWGNEKLFF. The CDR3 DNA reads as TGTGCCAGCAGCTCGGGGTGGGGAAATGAAAAACTGTTTTTT.

The chain links TRBV9 to TRBJ2-1; D possibly corresponds to TRBD1 (7 bases). There are 16 residues in the CDR3. V was shortened by 0 bases and J by 8 bases, with 18 bases between the two germline ends. CDR1 SGDLS and CDR2 YYNGEE come from the germline V gene. CDR3: CASSVGGGGGFDEQFF. CDR3 bases: TGTGCCAGCAGCGTAGGAGGCGGAGGGGGCTTCGATGAGCAGTTCTTC.

This clonotype was picked up many times. J is TRBJ2-6 and V is TRBV29-1; weak D call: TRBD2 (6 bases). V lost 3 bases, J lost 1 base, and 7 bases lay in between. This CDR3 region has 14 residues. CDR1 SQVTM and CDR2 ANQGSEA come from the germline V gene. The CDR3 reads CSVDGSSGANVLTF. The CDR3 DNA follows: TGCAGCGTTGACGGGAGTTCTGGGGCCAACGTCCTGACTTTC.

This clonotype was observed many times. V gene TRBV3-1 combines with J gene TRBJ2-7, with TRBD2 matching 9 bases. Trimming cost V 0 bases and J 7 bases; bases outside gene matches: 10. This CDR3 contains 16 residues. Germline V CDR1 and CDR2: LGHDT, YNNKEL (reference sequence). Here the CDR3 DNA reads TGTGCCAGCAGCCAAGATTGGGCTAGCGGGACAAGAGAGCAGTACTTC. Translation gives CASSQDWASGTREQYF.

The chain carries TRBV14 and TRBJ1-1; unclear D gene. Germline V gene data show CDR1 as SGHDN and CDR2 as FVKESK. The ends were cut back, 2 bases at V and 0 bases at J, with 7 bases in the middle. This CDR3 comprises 14 residues. The CDR3 coding sequence is TGTGCCAGCAGCCAATCTGGATTGAACACTGAAGCTTTCTTT. It codes for CASSQSGLNTEAFF.

The rearrangement links TRBV6-2 or TRBV6-3 to TRBJ1-1; D remains ambiguous. V lost 7 bases to trimming and J lost 0 bases, with 18 bases between them. The CDR3 sequence is 16 residues long. From germline, CDR1 is MNHEY and CDR2 SVGEGT. CDR3: CASTEVLIRMNTEAFF. CDR3 coding DNA: TGTGCCAGCACCGAAGTCCTCATTCGTATGAACACTGAAGCTTTCTTT.

This clonotype was recorded at least ten times. The chain combines TRBV6-5 with TRBJ1-1; D uncertain. CDR3 length: 14 residues. Germline V gives CDR1 MNHEY, CDR2 SVGAGI. Trimming shortened V by 5 bases and J by 2 bases, and 12 bases separated the two germline ends. The CDR3: CASSPHDINTEAFF. The CDR3 DNA follows: TGTGCCAGCAGTCCCCATGACATAAACACTGAAGCTTTCTTT.

The table lists this clonotype with many counts. V usage is TRBV29-1 and J usage is TRBJ2-7; D gene ambiguous. Germline V gives CDR1 SQVTM, CDR2 ANQGSEA. CDR3 length equals 13 residues. V lost 0 bases, J lost 1 base, and 7 bases lay in between. The CDR3 sequence: CSVEDRQSYEQYF. Written as DNA, the CDR3 is TGCAGCGTTGAAGATCGGCAGTCCTACGAGCAGTACTTC.

The gene calls are TRBV4-3 and TRBJ2-1; TRBD1 aligns across 9 bases. V lost 2 bases, J lost 8 bases, and 7 bases stayed unmatched. CDR1 is LGHNA and CDR2 is YSLEER in the germline V gene. CDR3 size: 15 residues. The CDR3: CASSQHRQGVDEQFF. In nucleotides, the CDR3 is TGCGCCAGCAGCCAACATCGACAGGGGGTGGATGAGCAGTTCTTC.

This clonotype was detected a few times. The J gene is TRBJ2-1, the V gene TRBV7-9; 7 bases map to TRBD2. CDR1 and CDR2 from the germline V gene are SEHNR and FQNEAQ (reference sequence). J was trimmed by 5 bases and V by 5 bases; bases with no gene match: 6. The CDR3 totals 14 residues. CDR3 sequence: CASSKGREDNEQFF. The CDR3 DNA reads TGTGCCAGCAGCAAAGGCCGGGAGGACAATGAGCAGTTCTTC.

This clonotype was recorded at least ten times. The V and J genes are TRBV11-2 and TRBJ2-7; maybe TRBD2 (5 bases). Germline CDR1 reads SGHAT; CDR2 reads FQNNGV. The CDR3 length is 16 residues. The V end lost 5 bases, the J end lost 4 bases, and 21 bases lay between the germline ends. CDR3 protein: CASSLLGSKGSYEQYF. In DNA form, the CDR3 reads TGTGCCAGCAGCCTCCTGGGGAGCAAAGGGTCTTACGAGCAGTACTTC.

This clonotype occurred many times. The chain has TRBV20-1 and TRBJ1-1; TRBD1 is a possible D gene (5 bases). Germline V lookup: CDR1 DFQATT, CDR2 SNEGSKA (reference sequence). V was cut by 2 bases and J by 0 bases, with 10 bases left in between. The CDR3 is 14 residues long. In DNA form, the CDR3 reads TGCAGTGCTAGATCCGGGGCCATGAACACTGAAGCTTTCTTT. It specifies CSARSGAMNTEAFF.

In its sample, this clonotype was seen many times. The chain carries TRBV4-1 and TRBJ2-5; 7 bases are shared with TRBD2. V was clipped by 0 bases and J by 4 bases; unmatched bases: 5. The CDR3 is made up of 15 amino acids. Germline lookup yields CDR1 MGHRA and CDR2 YSYEKL. CDR3 in DNA: TGCGCCAGCAGCCAAGATTCGGGGGAGGGAGAGACCCAGTACTTC. Translated, it gives CASSQDSGEGETQYF.

The rearrangement uses TRBV27 and TRBJ1-2; D remains ambiguous. CDR3 size: 15 residues. CDR1 and CDR2 from the germline V gene are MNHEY and SMNVEV (reference sequence). V gave up 5 bases and J gave up 4 bases, with 17 bases separating them. CDR3 nucleotides: TGTGCCAGCAGTCCTAACATTGGGTGGGGCTATGGCTACACCTTC. Translated: CASSPNIGWGYGYTF.

A few counts support this clonotype. The chain combines TRBV27 with TRBJ1-1; TRBD1 might be the D (5 bases). The V end was cut by 4 bases, the J end by 6 bases, with 15 bases between. Germline lookup yields CDR1 MNHEY and CDR2 SMNVEV (reference sequence). This CDR3 comprises 14 residues. CDR3: CASSSLGRGAEAFF. The CDR3, as DNA: TGTGCCAGCAGTTCCCTCGGACGGGGCGCTGAAGCTTTCTTT.

This clonotype was counted many times. This sequence joins TRBV6-5 and TRBJ2-6; D is unresolved. The CDR3 consists of 17 residues. V was pared by 6 bases and J by 2 bases, with 17 bases between. Germline CDR1 is MNHEY and CDR2 is SVGAGI. The CDR3: CASSPSPQVPGANVLTF. The CDR3 nucleotides read TGTGCCAGCAGCCCGAGCCCCCAGGTCCCTGGGGCCAACGTCCTGACTTTC.

This clonotype occurred many times. V gene TRBV29-1 combines with J gene TRBJ2-7; 7 nucleotides agree with TRBD1. V was pared by 6 bases and J by 2 bases, with 16 bases of the junction left unmatched. The V gene's germline CDR1 is SQVTM and CDR2 ANQGSEA. The CDR3 is 16 residues long. CDR3 DNA: TGCAGCGTCCGAAGAGGACAGGACATTCTAACCTACGAGCAGTACTTC. Its protein product is CSVRRGQDILTYEQYF.